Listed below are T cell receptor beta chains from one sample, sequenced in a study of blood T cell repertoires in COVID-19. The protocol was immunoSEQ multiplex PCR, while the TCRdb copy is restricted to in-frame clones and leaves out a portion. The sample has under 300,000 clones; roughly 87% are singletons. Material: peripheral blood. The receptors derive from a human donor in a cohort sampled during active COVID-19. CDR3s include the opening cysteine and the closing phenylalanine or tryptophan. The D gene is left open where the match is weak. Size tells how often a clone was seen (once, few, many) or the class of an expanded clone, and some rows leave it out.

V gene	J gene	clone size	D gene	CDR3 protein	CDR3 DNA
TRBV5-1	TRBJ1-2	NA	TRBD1	CASSSGQGAGYGYTF	TGCGCCAGCAGCTCCGGACAGGGGGCTGGCTATGGCTACACCTTC
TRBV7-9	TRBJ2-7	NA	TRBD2	CASSLFLGRELVNEQYF	TGTGCCAGCAGCCTTTTTCTCGGGCGGGAGCTGGTTAATGAGCAGTACTTC
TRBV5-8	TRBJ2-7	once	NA	CASSLETGTRSSYEQYF	TGTGCCAGCAGCTTGGAAACAGGAACTCGCAGCTCCTACGAGCAGTACTTC
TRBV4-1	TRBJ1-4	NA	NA	CASRLPSATNEKLFF	TGCGCCAGCAGACTCCCTTCCGCAACTAATGAAAAACTGTTTTTT
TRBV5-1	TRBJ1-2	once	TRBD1	CASDGTGTGYGYTF	TGCGCCAGCGATGGGACAGGGACTGGGTATGGCTACACCTTC
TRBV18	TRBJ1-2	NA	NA	CASSTYRVANYGYTF	TGTGCCAGCTCAACTTACAGGGTGGCTAACTATGGCTACACCTTC
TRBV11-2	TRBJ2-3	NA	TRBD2	CASSRLAGQAVTDTQYF	TGTGCCAGCAGCCGACTAGCGGGACAGGCGGTTACAGATACGCAGTATTTT
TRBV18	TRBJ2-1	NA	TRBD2	CASSPLAGGSNEQFF	TGTGCCAGCTCACCACTAGCGGGAGGATCCAATGAGCAGTTCTTC
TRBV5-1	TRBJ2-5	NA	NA	CASSLWASQETQYF	TGCGCCAGCAGCCTATGGGCCTCCCAAGAGACCCAGTACTTC
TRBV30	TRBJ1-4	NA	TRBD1	CAWSEETGGNEKLFF	TGTGCCTGGAGTGAGGAGACAGGGGGTAATGAAAAACTGTTTTTT
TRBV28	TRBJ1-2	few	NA	CASSSSAGNNYGYTF	TGTGCCAGCAGTTCTAGCGCGGGGAATAACTATGGCTACACCTTC
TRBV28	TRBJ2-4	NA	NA	CASSSQGAKNIQYF	TGTGCCAGCAGTTCCCAGGGAGCCAAAAACATTCAGTACTTC
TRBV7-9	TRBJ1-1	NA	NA	CASSLDGSTEAFF	TGTGCCAGCAGCTTAGATGGCAGCACTGAAGCTTTCTTT
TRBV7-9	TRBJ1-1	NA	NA	CASSLTSTEAFF	TGTGCCAGCAGCTTAACTTCCACTGAAGCTTTCTTT
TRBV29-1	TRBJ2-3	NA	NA	CSVAMGGRPDTQYF	TGCAGCGTGGCGATGGGGGGTCGGCCAGATACGCAGTATTTT